Below are 24 T cell receptor beta chains sequenced from a single sample in a study of T-cell reconstitution after alpha-beta-depleted transplantation in children. The library targeted TCRbeta and was prepared with unique molecular identifiers. TCRdb analysed the PCR reads with MiXCR anew, one entry per CDR3 protein. Here the sample spans some 830,000 distinct CDR3 sequences, approximately 15% being singletons. The material was PBMCs, mostly from graft donor cells, obtained 360 days after TCRalphabeta/CD19-depleted stem cell transplant. The receptors shown here come from a male patient between 5 and 17 years old who had a stem cell transplant for acute lymphoblastic leukemia, so the T cells may come from the graft donor.

This chain links TRBV14 with TRBJ2-1; D is uncertain. CDR1 is SGHDN, CDR2 FVKESK, per germline. The CDR3 consists of 15 residues. Trimming cost V 2 bases and J 1 base, with 9 bases left between them. The CDR3 here is CASSQWGNSYNEQFF. In DNA form, the CDR3 reads TGTGCCAGCAGCCAATGGGGTAATTCCTACAATGAGCAGTTCTTC.

Only a few counts were recorded for this clonotype. This chain connects TRBV10-3 to TRBJ2-5; D remains unclear. There are 16 residues in the CDR3. Germline V gives CDR1 ENHRY, CDR2 SYGVKD. V lost 3 bases and J 7 bases, leaving 21 bases between the germline ends. The CDR3 reads CAISDGMRLGIWTQYF. CDR3 bases: TGTGCCATCAGTGATGGGATGCGGCTGGGTATATGGACCCAGTACTTC.

This clonotype was observed a few times. The genes are TRBV12-3 or TRBV12-4 and TRBJ2-7; 7 bases map to TRBD2. V was clipped by 5 bases and J by 3 bases; unmatched bases: 16. The CDR3 is 17 amino acids. The CDR3 DNA reads as TGTGCCAGCAGTCATACAATTTCTGGACTAGGACTCTACGAGCAGTACTTC. Protein: CASSHTISGLGLYEQYF.

This clonotype was detected a few times. The CDR3 nucleotides are TGCGCCAGCAGCTTCTTATTCGGGACAGGGAACGGTGAAGCTTTCTTT. Its translation: CASSFLFGTGNGEAFF. The chain carries TRBV5-1 and TRBJ1-1; TRBD1 matches 9 bases. Germline V lookup: CDR1 SGHRS, CDR2 YFSETQ. V dropped 2 bases and J dropped 7; count of bases not matched to a gene: 12. The CDR3 has 16 amino acids. Looking up the rest from reference TRBV5-1 and TRBJ1-1 gives the full variable domain: KAGVTQTPRYLIKTRGQQVTLSCSPISGHRSVSWYQQTPGQGLQFLFEYFSETQRNKGNFPGRFSGRQFSNSRSEMNVSTLELGDSALYLCASSFLFGTGNGEAFFGQGTRLTVV.

This clonotype appeared many times. The chain couples TRBV12-3 or TRBV12-4 to TRBJ2-7; possible D gene TRBD2, 6 bases. V was clipped by 6 bases and J by 2 bases, with 17 bases between them. The CDR3 is 15 residues long. DNA of the CDR3: TGTGCCAGCAGCTGGGGGGAAACACTTACCTACGAGCAGTACTTC. Residues: CASSWGETLTYEQYF.

This clonotype was counted at least ten times. Written as DNA, the CDR3 is TGCGCCAGCAGCTTGGGACAGGGGGCGTACAATGAGCAGTTCTTC. It codes for CASSLGQGAYNEQFF. This chain connects TRBV5-1 to TRBJ2-1; 10 bases map to TRBD1. The V and J ends lost 0 bases and 4 bases, in that order; junction bases with no gene match: 1. The CDR3 runs to 15 residues. The germline gives CDR1 SGHRS, CDR2 YFSETQ.

This clonotype was counted ten times or more. The junction departs from germline at one end; a sequencing error may be responsible. This sequence joins TRBV12-3 or TRBV12-4 and TRBJ2-1, with TRBD2 as a possible D gene (7 bases). The CDR3 has 16 residues. The DNA for the CDR3 is TGTGCCAGCAGCTTAGGGGGGGGTTATTTTTACAATGAGCAGTTCTTC. It encodes CASSLGGGYFYNEQFF.

A few counts support this clonotype. This chain links TRBV12-3 or TRBV12-4 with TRBJ2-7; 9 bases fit TRBD1. The CDR3 is 15 residues long. Unmatched junction bases numbered 10, after V lost 6 bases and J lost 4 bases. CDR3 protein: CASSPYTGTGYEQYF. The DNA for the CDR3 is TGTGCCAGCAGCCCCTACACCGGGACAGGGTACGAGCAGTACTTC.

The chain is built from TRBV11-3 and TRBJ2-7; D is perhaps TRBD2 (5 bases). Germline V gene sequence: CDR1 SGHNT, CDR2 YENEEA. The CDR3 runs 16 residues. The V and J ends lost 2 bases and 2 bases respectively, with 16 bases between them. The CDR3 loop reads CASSLSAGNRAYEQYF. CDR3 coding DNA: TGTGCCAGCAGCTTAAGTGCCGGGAATCGCGCCTACGAGCAGTACTTC.

This chain connects TRBV10-1 to TRBJ2-5; D not resolved. The V end lost 3 bases, the J end lost 1 base, and 18 bases lay between the germline ends. CDR3 length: 17 amino acids. The germline CDR1 and CDR2 sequences are WNHNN and SYGVQD (reference sequence). CDR3 residues: CASSEKTSLIFQETQYF. The CDR3 DNA sequence: TGCGCCAGCAGTGAAAAGACATCCCTCATTTTCCAAGAGACCCAGTACTTC.

This clonotype was counted many times. J is TRBJ2-2 and V is TRBV5-1; D is uncertain. V was shortened by 4 bases and J by 4 bases, with 14 bases between the two germline ends. The germline gives CDR1 SGHRS, CDR2 YFSETQ. CDR3 length equals 15 residues. The CDR3 nucleotides read TGCGCCAGCAGCCTTACCCAACATATCACCGGGGAGCTGTTTTTT. Translation: CASSLTQHITGELFF.

This clonotype was seen more than once but under ten times. The chain combines TRBV20-1 with TRBJ2-7; TRBD2 matches at 14 bases. With V trimmed by 8 bases and J by 3 bases, 12 bases remained unmatched. Germline V gene lookup returns CDR1 DFQATT and CDR2 SNEGSKA (reference sequence). This CDR3 is built from 16 residues. The CDR3 nucleotides read TGCAGTTCGGTGGGACTAGCGGGAGTACAGTTCTACGAGCAGTACTTC. Translating it yields CSSVGLAGVQFYEQYF.

Many counts were recorded for this clonotype. The chain couples TRBV4-1 to TRBJ2-1; D remains ambiguous. There are 16 residues in the CDR3. Germline V CDR1 and CDR2: MGHRA, YSYEKL. Trimming removed 1 base from V and 5 bases from J, with 15 bases in between. For the CDR3, the DNA is TGCGCCAGCAGCCAAGGTTGGTGGCGGTTAAACAATGAGCAGTTCTTC. It specifies CASSQGWWRLNNEQFF.

In its sample, this clonotype was seen a few times. The V and J genes are TRBV11-2 and TRBJ2-2, with D maybe TRBD2 (5 bases). The CDR3 covers 16 residues. In germline, CDR1 is SGHAT, CDR2 FQNNGV. Deletions cut 5 bases from V and 1 base from J, with 14 bases between. CDR3 loop: CASSPGRGRNTGELFF. In nucleotides, the CDR3 is TGTGCCAGCAGCCCAGGACGAGGGCGGAACACCGGGGAGCTGTTTTTT.

J is TRBJ2-3 and V is TRBV2; 15 bases are a match to TRBD2. This CDR3 is built from 16 residues. Germline CDR1 and CDR2: SNHLY and FYNNEI. V lost 5 bases and J lost 4; bases outside the gene matches: 4. This chain's CDR3 is CASSYGLAGGPDTQYF. The DNA of the CDR3 is TGTGCCAGCAGTTACGGACTAGCGGGAGGGCCAGATACGCAGTATTTT.

The J gene is TRBJ1-1, the V gene TRBV5-6; no clear D. The CDR3 is 11 amino acids. Trimming pared 1 base from V and 5 bases from J, leaving 3 bases between. The germline V gene encodes CDR1 SGHDT and CDR2 YYEEEE. The CDR3 spells CASSLQTEAFF. CDR3 nucleotide sequence: TGTGCCAGCAGCTTGCAGACTGAAGCTTTCTTT.

CDR3 in amino acids: CASSQLTLQGALPYEQYF. The CDR3 coding sequence is TGTGCCAGCAGTCAGCTTACGTTACAGGGGGCTCTCCCCTACGAGCAGTACTTC. The V and J genes are TRBV27 and TRBJ2-7; 9 nucleotides line up with TRBD1. Trimming at V came to 5 bases and at J to 2 bases, leaving 16 bases not matched to a gene. The CDR3 extends over 18 amino acids. The germline CDR1 and CDR2 sequences are MNHEY and SMNVEV (reference sequence).

This chain's CDR3 is CASSQLAGGYEQYF. The CDR3 DNA reads as TGTGCCAGCAGCCAACTAGCGGGAGGCTACGAGCAGTACTTC. The V gene is TRBV3-1, the J gene TRBJ2-7; 11 nucleotides agree with TRBD2. CDR1 and CDR2 (germline): LGHDT, YNNKEL (reference sequence). The CDR3 length is 14 residues. Trimming at V came to 2 bases and at J to 3 bases, leaving 0 bases not matched to a gene.

The sample holds a few counts of this clonotype. The V gene is TRBV5-1, the J gene TRBJ2-1; D gene unclear. Germline V lookup: CDR1 SGHRS, CDR2 YFSETQ. Trimming removed 6 bases from V and 4 bases from J, with 14 bases in between. The CDR3 length is 14 residues. The CDR3 loop is CASKPFEAYNEQFF. The CDR3 nucleotides are TGCGCCAGCAAACCCTTTGAGGCTTACAATGAGCAGTTCTTC.

V usage is TRBV10-2 and J usage is TRBJ2-7; TRBD2 agrees at 10 bases. The germline CDR1 and CDR2 sequences are WSHSY and SAAADI. Trimming at V came to 3 bases and at J to 3 bases, leaving 2 bases not matched to a gene. The CDR3 consists of 14 residues. CDR3 in DNA: TGCGCCAGCAGTGAAAGGACTAGCGGCTACGAGCAGTACTTC. The encoded protein is CASSERTSGYEQYF.

The gene calls are TRBV7-2 and TRBJ2-1; a possible D gene is TRBD2 (5 bases). CDR3 size: 12 residues. Trimming removed 5 bases from V and 10 bases from J, with 12 bases in between. CDR1 and CDR2 (germline): SGHTA, FQGNSA. As DNA, the CDR3 is TGTGCCAGCAGCGTCACGACTACCGAGCAGTTCTTC. Translated: CASSVTTTEQFF.

This clonotype was observed a few times. This chain uses TRBV27 with TRBJ2-7; D unclear. CDR1 and CDR2 from the germline V gene are MNHEY and SMNVEV (reference sequence). The CDR3 contains 13 residues. Trimming pared 0 bases from V and 5 bases from J, leaving 8 bases between. This CDR3 reads CASSLSGVHEQYF. The CDR3 bases are TGTGCCAGCAGTTTATCGGGTGTCCACGAGCAGTACTTC.

As regards this clonotype: It may be a read error: a sequence one base away is much more abundant. V gene TRBV3-1 combines with J gene TRBJ2-1; tentatively, D is TRBD2 (6 bases). The germline V and J ends were trimmed by 4 bases and 8 bases, with 15 bases remaining between them. Germline loops: CDR1 LGHDT, CDR2 YNNKEL (reference sequence). The CDR3 has 14 amino acids. Written as DNA, the CDR3 is TGTGCCAGCAGCCTACTAGTGGGAGGCTATGAGCAGTTCTTC. Its protein is CASSLLVGGYEQFF.

This clonotype was observed a few times. The rearrangement joins TRBV5-8 to TRBJ2-2; D is perhaps TRBD1 (6 bases). V lost 4 bases and J lost 4, with 14 bases in between. Germline loops: CDR1 SGHTS, CDR2 YDEGEE. The CDR3 is 15 residues long. The CDR3 region has the DNA TGTGCCAGCAGCGGGTGGGGGCGGACCACCGGGGAGCTGTTTTTT. Translating gives CASSGWGRTTGELFF.